This passage covers 19 T cell receptor beta chains from one sample sequenced in a study of brain T cells in children with intractable seizures. Some clones are missing from TCRdb's copy, which holds only in-frame ones; the method was immunoSEQ multiplex PCR. The table lists tens of thousands of clones, 90% to 95% of them singletons. The specimen was peripheral blood, collected at surgery. Receptor source: a boy under two years old with tuberous sclerosis and intractable seizures.

J is TRBJ1-6 and V is TRBV6-5; D gene unclear. Trimming shortened V by 4 bases and J by 5 bases, and 6 bases separated the two germline ends. The V gene's germline CDR1 is MNHEY and CDR2 SVGAGI. This CDR3 contains 13 residues. Written as DNA, the CDR3 is TGTGCCAGCAGTTGGGGAAATAATTCACCCCTCCACTTT. As protein: CASSWGNNSPLHF.

This clone has a handful of counts. The chain employs TRBV27 and TRBJ1-5; D gene unclear. V lost 4 bases, J lost 4 bases, and 14 bases lay in between. Per the germline V gene, CDR1 is MNHEY and CDR2 is SMNVEV (reference sequence). The CDR3 is 15 residues long. CDR3 region: CASSSLSAGNQPQHF. CDR3 DNA: TGTGCCAGCAGTTCCCTGAGCGCGGGGAATCAGCCCCAGCATTTT.

The chain carries TRBV10-3 and TRBJ2-7; no clear D. CDR3 length: 12 amino acids. V lost 5 bases and J lost 4, with 9 bases in between. From germline, CDR1 is ENHRY and CDR2 SYGVKD. CDR3 residues: CAISIDTYEQYF. The CDR3 coding sequence is TGTGCCATCAGTATCGATACTTACGAGCAGTACTTC.

The chain uses TRBV30 and TRBJ1-5; D is unclear. The CDR3 has 15 residues. Trimming stripped 1 base from V and 1 base from J, with 11 bases between. Germline CDR1 and CDR2: GTSNPN and SVGIG (reference sequence). DNA of the CDR3: TGTGCCTGGAGTGGGGGAGAACGAAGCAATCAGCCCCAGCATTTT. Translated: CAWSGGERSNQPQHF. The variable domain in full, completed from reference TRBV30 and TRBJ1-5, reads SQTIHQWPATLVQPVGSPLSLECTVEGTSNPNLYWYRQAAGRGLQLLFYSVGIGQISSEVPQNLSASRPQDRQFILSSKKLLLSDSGFYLCAWSGGERSNQPQHFGDGTRLSIL.

V and J are TRBV30 and TRBJ1-2; 7 bases are a match to TRBD1. The CDR3 contains 13 residues. The V segment lost 2 bases and the J segment 8 bases; nucleotides outside the gene matches: 8. CDR1 is GTSNPN, CDR2 SVGIG, per germline (reference sequence). The CDR3: CAWSSRTGDGYTF. CDR3 in DNA: TGTGCCTGGAGTTCCAGGACAGGCGACGGCTACACCTTC.

J is TRBJ1-4 and V is TRBV6-5; D unclear. V lost 5 bases, J lost 5 bases, and 15 bases lay in between. This CDR3 is 15 amino acids long. The V gene's germline CDR1 is MNHEY and CDR2 SVGAGI. The DNA for the CDR3 is TGTGCCAGCAGTCTAATCCGGGCCCCAAATGAAAAACTGTTTTTT. This translates into CASSLIRAPNEKLFF.

V gene TRBV5-1 combines with J gene TRBJ2-3; D gene unclear. This CDR3 region has 14 residues. The germline V gene encodes CDR1 SGHRS and CDR2 YFSETQ. The germline V and J ends were trimmed by 1 base and 1 base, with 7 bases remaining between them. In nucleotides, the CDR3 is TGCGCCAGCAGCTTGTGGGGTGGCACAGATACGCAGTATTTT. Translating it yields CASSLWGGTDTQYF.

This chain joins TRBV19 and TRBJ2-3; no reliable D call. CDR1 and CDR2 (germline): LNHDA, SQIVND (reference sequence). This CDR3 has 13 residues. V was shortened by 6 bases and J by 4 bases, with 11 bases between the two germline ends. The CDR3 nucleotides are TGTGCCAGTAGCGCGAGGTTCTCAGATACGCAGTATTTT. It codes for CASSARFSDTQYF.

This chain connects TRBV7-2 to TRBJ1-2; TRBD1 aligns across 9 bases. Germline CDR1 and CDR2: SGHTA and FQGNSA. The V and J ends lost 4 bases and 0 bases, in that order; junction bases with no gene match: 12. This CDR3 has 18 amino acids. The CDR3 DNA sequence: TGTGCCAGCAGCTACCAAACAGGGGGCGGTTCGGCTAACTATGGCTACACCTTC. Its protein is CASSYQTGGGSANYGYTF.

J is TRBJ2-7 and V is TRBV3-1 (or the pseudogene TRBV3-2); no clear D. The CDR3 covers 11 residues. Trimming pared 3 bases from V and 4 bases from J, leaving 4 bases between. Germline V gene lookup returns CDR1 LGHDT and CDR2 YNNKEL (reference sequence). CDR3 coding DNA: TGTGCCAGCAGCCAGGAGTACGAGCAGTACTTC. Translating it yields CASSQEYEQYF.

V is TRBV6-5 and J is TRBJ1-2; D possibly corresponds to TRBD1 (5 bases). The CDR3 has 16 amino acids. Germline-derived CDR1 and CDR2 are MNHEY and SVGAGI. V was trimmed by 0 bases and J by 1 base, leaving 12 bases between them. Written as DNA, the CDR3 is TGTGCCAGCAGTTACTCGCGGACACATTTTAACTATGGCTACACCTTC. Protein product: CASSYSRTHFNYGYTF.

The genes are TRBV5-6 and TRBJ1-3; no definite D call. Germline V gene sequence: CDR1 SGHDT, CDR2 YYEEEE. V lost 0 bases and J 0 bases, leaving 4 bases between the germline ends. CDR3 length: 14 residues. CDR3 protein: CASSLGNSGNTIYF. In DNA form, the CDR3 reads TGTGCCAGCAGCTTGGGGAACTCTGGAAACACCATATATTTT.

The genes are TRBV28 and TRBJ2-7; the match to TRBD2 covers 10 bases. This CDR3 contains 14 residues. J lost 2 bases, V lost 7 bases, and 5 bases had no gene match. Germline V gene lookup returns CDR1 MDHEN and CDR2 SYDVKM. This chain's CDR3 is CASNVAGGTYEQYF. Written as DNA, the CDR3 is TGTGCCAGCAATGTAGCGGGAGGCACCTACGAGCAGTACTTC.

The V gene is TRBV6-1, the J gene TRBJ1-5; D perhaps matches TRBD1 (5 bases). CDR1 and CDR2 from the germline V gene are MNHNS and SASEGT. The CDR3 spans 16 residues. V lost 1 base, J lost 2 bases, and 12 bases lay in between. CDR3 in amino acids: CASSEGRVSGNQPQHF. In DNA, the CDR3 is TGTGCCAGCAGTGAAGGCAGGGTATCGGGCAATCAGCCCCAGCATTTT.

The rearrangement links TRBV3-1 (or the pseudogene TRBV3-2) to TRBJ2-4; a possible D gene is TRBD2 (6 bases). With 1 base removed from V and 5 bases from J, the gap between germline ends came to 15 bases. Germline V gene sequence: CDR1 LGHDT, CDR2 YNNKEL (reference sequence). The CDR3 contains 16 residues. CDR3 nucleotide sequence: TGTGCCAGCAGCCAAGCGGGGTCGGGGGAGGAAAACATTCAGTACTTC. This gives the protein CASSQAGSGEENIQYF.

The chain has TRBV7-2 and TRBJ2-5; TRBD1 is a possible D gene (7 bases). The CDR3 runs 15 residues. The germline gives CDR1 SGHTA, CDR2 FQGNSA. V was pared by 5 bases and J by 7 bases, with 20 bases between. The CDR3 here is CASSLEGRGSGTQYF. The CDR3 DNA is TGTGCCAGCAGCCTGGAGGGCAGGGGGAGCGGGACCCAGTACTTC.

The rearrangement joins TRBV4-2 to TRBJ2-1; 7 nucleotides align to TRBD1. The CDR3 spans 15 residues. The germline gives CDR1 LGHNA, CDR2 YNFKEQ. Trimming at V came to 2 bases and at J to 4 bases, leaving 5 bases not matched to a gene. CDR3: CASSQNRGLYNEQFF. Written as DNA, the CDR3 is TGTGCCAGCAGCCAAAACAGGGGCCTATACAATGAGCAGTTCTTC.

The chain joins TRBV2 to TRBJ2-4, with D hard to call. CDR1 and CDR2 from the germline V gene are SNHLY and FYNNEI. This CDR3 region has 15 residues. The ends were cut back, 1 base at V and 0 bases at J, with 7 bases in the middle. The CDR3 coding sequence is TGTGCCAGCAGTGAAGAGGGATTAGCCAAAAACATTCAGTACTTC. Its translation: CASSEEGLAKNIQYF.

CDR3: CASSPLGRGWYEQYF. The CDR3, as DNA: TGTGCCAGCAGCCCGTTGGGCAGGGGGTGGTACGAGCAGTACTTC. The gene calls are TRBV11-3 and TRBJ2-7, with 7 positions matching TRBD1. The CDR3 is 15 amino acids. Germline V lookup: CDR1 SGHNT, CDR2 YENEEA. V shed 5 bases, J shed 4 bases, and the junction held 11 bases outside the gene matches.